The 24 T cell receptor beta chains below all came from one sample that was sequenced in a study of T cell repertoires and HLA-DP antigens. Assay used: immunoSEQ multiplex PCR; TCRdb lists only in-frame clones, some missing. This table holds about 73,000 clones, about 82% found once. Their antigens remain unidentified. The sample comprised CD4+ T cells from PBMCs. The origin of the receptors is a man in his 60s in good health and CMV-seronegative.

V gene TRBV19 combines with J gene TRBJ1-3; D remains unclear. Germline CDR1 LNHDA, CDR2 SQIVND (reference sequence). The CDR3 runs to 14 residues. Trimming shortened V by 9 bases and J by 1 base, and 13 bases separated the two germline ends. In DNA form, the CDR3 reads TGTGCCAGCTTGGCTACAGTATCTGGAAACACCATATATTTT. It is translated as CASLATVSGNTIYF.

The chain combines TRBV5-6 with TRBJ2-7; TRBD2 matches 8 bases. The ends lost 5 bases at V and 0 bases at J; junction bases unmatched: 7. The CDR3 runs 15 residues. Germline CDR1 is SGHDT and CDR2 is YYEEEE. CDR3 loop: CASRLLAGSSYEQYV. For the CDR3, the DNA is TGTGCCAGCAGGCTGCTAGCGGGCAGCTCCTACGAGCAGTACGTC.

This chain joins TRBV30 and TRBJ2-1, with a weak D call TRBD2 (7 bases). This CDR3 is 14 amino acids long. Germline CDR1 reads GTSNPN; CDR2 reads SVGIG (reference sequence). V was pared by 2 bases and J by 8 bases, with 16 bases between. Here the CDR3 DNA reads TGTGCCTGGAGTAGGAGGGGGGGCCCCCATGAGCAGTTCTTC. This gives the protein CAWSRRGGPHEQFF.

This rearrangement joins TRBV2 to TRBJ2-2; TRBD2 agrees at 12 bases. The CDR3 covers 16 residues. Per germline, CDR1 SNHLY and CDR2 FYNNEI. V shed 2 bases, J shed 5 bases, and the junction held 3 bases outside the gene matches. CDR3 bases: TGTGCCAGCAGTGAAACTAGCGGGAGGTCTACCGGGGAGCTGTTTTTT. Its protein product is CASSETSGRSTGELFF.

The chain employs TRBV5-1 and TRBJ2-1, with D possibly matching TRBD2 (5 bases). V was shortened by 0 bases and J by 9 bases, with 10 bases between the two germline ends. The CDR3 has 13 residues. Germline values: CDR1 SGHRS, CDR2 YFSETQ. The CDR3 here is CASSLAVEGEQFF. The CDR3 nucleotides read TGCGCCAGCAGCTTGGCCGTCGAGGGTGAGCAGTTCTTC.

The chain uses TRBV11-2 and TRBJ1-2; no firm D call. V was shortened by 4 bases and J by 2 bases, with 14 bases between the two germline ends. This CDR3 region has 15 residues. Germline V gives CDR1 SGHAT, CDR2 FQNNGV. CDR3 bases: TGTGCCAGCAGCTCTCTCCAATTCGGGAACTATGGCTACACCTTC. It yields the protein CASSSLQFGNYGYTF.

This clone occurred a few times. J is TRBJ2-3 and V is TRBV7-2; 9 bases map to TRBD2. The length of the CDR3 is 17 residues. Germline V CDR1 and CDR2: SGHTA, FQGNSA. The junction had 11 bases not matched to a gene; V was cut back by 1 base and J by 6 bases. This CDR3 is CASSLVVAGGPSDTQYF. CDR3 DNA sequence: TGTGCCAGCAGCTTAGTGGTGGCGGGGGGGCCAAGCGATACGCAGTATTTT.

This clone was recorded once. The rearrangement uses TRBV28 and TRBJ1-4; D ambiguous. Looked up from germline, CDR1 is MDHEN and CDR2 is SYDVKM. The V and J ends lost 8 bases and 1 base respectively, with 11 bases between them. CDR3 length: 14 amino acids. The CDR3 nucleotides read TGTGCCAGCGGGGAAGGTGTAACTAATGAAAAACTGTTTTTT. Translating it yields CASGEGVTNEKLFF.

CDR3 nucleotides: TGTGCCAGCAGCCTTCTCCCCGGACTAGCGGGAGTGTCCGGGGAGCTGTTTTTT. This gives the protein CASSLLPGLAGVSGELFF. V usage is TRBV5-4 and J usage is TRBJ2-2; 13 bases align to TRBD2. Germline V gene sequence: CDR1 SGHNT, CDR2 YYREEE (reference sequence). With V trimmed by 4 bases and J by 6 bases, 12 bases remained unmatched. The CDR3 is 18 amino acids. The whole variable domain, filled in from reference TRBV5-4 and TRBJ2-2, reads ETGVTQSPTHLIKTRGQQVTLRCSSQSGHNTVSWYQQALGQGPQFIFQYYREEENGRGNFPPRFSGLQFPNYSSELNVNALELDDSALYLCASSLLPGLAGVSGELFFGEGSRLTVL.

The rearrangement joins TRBV7-2 to TRBJ1-1, with D unclear. The CDR3 contains 14 residues. Per germline, CDR1 SGHTA and CDR2 FQGNSA. Between the trimmed V and J ends, which lost 0 bases and 0 bases, there was a span of 5 bases. The CDR3 region is CASSLATVNTEAFF. In nucleotides, the CDR3 is TGTGCCAGCAGCTTAGCGACTGTGAACACTGAAGCTTTCTTT.

The rearrangement links TRBV19 to TRBJ1-2, with D possibly TRBD1 on 5 matching bases. In germline, CDR1 is LNHDA, CDR2 SQIVND (reference sequence). This CDR3 has 14 residues. Trimming cost V 6 bases and J 2 bases, with 13 bases left between them. Here the CDR3 DNA reads TGTGCCAGTAGAAACTACCGGGACAACTATGGCTACACCTTC. Translating it yields CASRNYRDNYGYTF.

The gene calls are TRBV6-5 and TRBJ2-7, with a weak D call TRBD2 (5 bases). The V end was cut by 6 bases, the J end by 3 bases, with 15 bases between. Per the germline V gene, CDR1 is MNHEY and CDR2 is SVGAGI. This CDR3 is 14 amino acids long. CDR3 amino acids: CASRKSADLYEQYV. CDR3 DNA: TGTGCCAGCAGAAAGTCAGCGGACCTCTACGAGCAGTACGTC.

V gene TRBV6-4 combines with J gene TRBJ1-1, with TRBD1 matching 9 bases. CDR3 size: 14 residues. Germline-derived CDR1 and CDR2 are MRHNA and SNTAGT. V was clipped by 5 bases and J by 6 bases; unmatched bases: 7. The CDR3 reads CASSFRDREAEAFF. CDR3 sequence (DNA): TGTGCCAGCAGTTTCCGGGACAGGGAAGCTGAAGCTTTCTTT.

Of note for this clone: Within the sample, other DNA sequences also encode this same CDR3. This sequence joins TRBV30 and TRBJ2-2, with TRBD2 identical over 9 bases. The ends lost 3 bases at V and 6 bases at J; junction bases unmatched: 5. Germline CDR1 is GTSNPN and CDR2 is SVGIG (reference sequence). The CDR3 loop spans 14 amino acids. Written as DNA, the CDR3 is TGTGCCTGGAGGGCGGGGGGGGGAGCCGGGGAGCTGTTTTTT. Translation: CAWRAGGGAGELFF.

The rearrangement joins TRBV7-4 to TRBJ1-4, with 8 bases that match TRBD1. There are 21 residues in the CDR3. After removal of 5 bases from V and 0 bases from J, the junction contained 20 bases not matched to a gene. The germline V gene encodes CDR1 SGHVT and CDR2 SQSDAQ. In DNA, the CDR3 is TGTGCCAGCAGCCCAGGTTGCGTGTACGGCAGGGGGCTGGCAACTAATGAAAAACTGTTTTTT. Amino acid sequence: CASSPGCVYGRGLATNEKLFF.

This clone appeared once. J is TRBJ2-5 and V is TRBV14; 10 nucleotides line up with TRBD2. The germline gives CDR1 SGHDN, CDR2 FVKESK. The junction had 12 bases not matched to a gene; V was cut back by 3 bases and J by 5 bases. The CDR3 totals 17 residues. CDR3 region: CASSQSLLAGGKETQYF. The CDR3 nucleotides are TGTGCCAGCAGCCAGAGTCTATTAGCGGGAGGAAAGGAGACCCAGTACTTC.

J is TRBJ1-3 and V is TRBV7-9; D is perhaps TRBD1 (6 bases). Looked up from germline, CDR1 is SEHNR and CDR2 is FQNEAQ (reference sequence). V lost 5 bases and J 2 bases, leaving 13 bases between the germline ends. The CDR3 has 15 amino acids. For the CDR3, the DNA is TGTGCCAGCAGCCCCGACAGGAGTGCTGGAAACACCATATATTTT. This encodes CASSPDRSAGNTIYF.

The chain employs TRBV5-6 and TRBJ1-1; no clear D gene. The V end was cut by 4 bases, the J end by 2 bases, with 12 bases between. Germline V gene sequence: CDR1 SGHDT, CDR2 YYEEEE. The length of the CDR3 is 14 residues. CDR3 nucleotides: TGTGCCAGCAGCCGGACCGCTCTCAACACTGAAGCTTTCTTT. This codes for CASSRTALNTEAFF.

The V and J genes are TRBV19 and TRBJ2-1; D unclear. Germline lookup yields CDR1 LNHDA and CDR2 SQIVND (reference sequence). The CDR3 runs 14 residues. The germline V and J ends were trimmed by 2 bases and 0 bases, with 5 bases remaining between them. This CDR3 is CASSIQSSYNEQFF. Here the CDR3 DNA reads TGTGCCAGTAGTATACAGAGCTCCTACAATGAGCAGTTCTTC.

CDR3 residues: CASSPTGGWTNEKLFF. The DNA of the CDR3 is TGTGCCAGCTCGCCAACAGGGGGCTGGACTAATGAAAAACTGTTTTTT. The rearrangement joins TRBV18 to TRBJ1-4; 9 nucleotides match TRBD1. Germline values: CDR1 KGHSH, CDR2 LQKENI. J lost 2 bases, V lost 6 bases, and 7 bases had no gene match. The CDR3 extends over 16 amino acids.

The chain uses TRBV9 and TRBJ1-5, with D perhaps matching TRBD1 (6 bases). CDR1 is SGDLS, CDR2 YYNGEE, per germline. Deletions cut 4 bases from V and 0 bases from J, with 11 bases between. The CDR3 is 15 residues long. The CDR3, as DNA: TGTGCCAGCAGCAGCAGGGGTGCTAGCAATCAGCCCCAGCATTTT. Amino acids: CASSSRGASNQPQHF.

This CDR3 reads CASSLEEGVTQYF. CDR3 in DNA: TGTGCCAGCAGCTTAGAGGAGGGGGTTACCCAGTACTTC. The chain couples TRBV11-2 to TRBJ2-5; D possibly uses TRBD1 or TRBD2 (6 bases each). The V and J ends lost 0 bases and 8 bases respectively, with 10 bases between them. Per germline, CDR1 SGHAT and CDR2 FQNNGV. The CDR3 covers 13 residues.

The V call is TRBV2, the J call TRBJ2-5; D is possibly TRBD2 (6 bases). In germline, CDR1 is SNHLY, CDR2 FYNNEI. The CDR3 runs 14 residues. Trimming shortened V by 6 bases and J by 4 bases, and 15 bases separated the two germline ends. CDR3 protein: CASRANQGGETQYF. The CDR3 coding sequence is TGTGCCAGCAGGGCAAATCAGGGAGGAGAGACCCAGTACTTC.

This clone came up a few times. The J gene is TRBJ2-2, the V gene TRBV27; a possible D gene is TRBD1 (6 bases). There are 14 residues in the CDR3. The germline gives CDR1 MNHEY, CDR2 SMNVEV (reference sequence). Trimming shortened V by 8 bases and J by 2 bases, and 12 bases separated the two germline ends. DNA of the CDR3: TGTGCCAGCTCTGAGGACAGCAACACCGGGGAGCTGTTTTTT. It translates to CASSEDSNTGELFF.